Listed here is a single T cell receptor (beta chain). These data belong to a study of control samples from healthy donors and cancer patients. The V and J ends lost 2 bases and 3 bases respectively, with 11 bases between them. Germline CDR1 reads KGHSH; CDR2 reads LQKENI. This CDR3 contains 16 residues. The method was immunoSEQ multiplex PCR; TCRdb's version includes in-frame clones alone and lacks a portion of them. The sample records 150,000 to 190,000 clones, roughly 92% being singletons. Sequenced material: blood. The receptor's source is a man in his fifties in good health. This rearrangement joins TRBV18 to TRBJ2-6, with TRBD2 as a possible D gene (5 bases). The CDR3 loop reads CASSPSPGFGANVLTF. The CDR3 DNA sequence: TGTGCCAGCTCACCAAGTCCGGGATTTGGGGCCAACGTCCTGACTTTC.